One sample yielded the 19 T cell receptor beta chains listed below, sequenced in a study of CD8 T cells in Susac syndrome. With random hexamers, reverse transcription was performed on about 0.5 to 1 ug of RNA. MiXCR, applied by TCRdb to the immunoSEQ multiplex PCR reads, yields one record per CDR3 protein. The sample includes about 76,000 distinct CDR3 sequences, 80% to 95% seen only once; the top ten take approximately 0.45%. Input material: CD8+ T cells from PBMCs. The source is a human donor with Susac syndrome.

The gene calls are TRBV19 and TRBJ2-2; 9 nucleotides align to TRBD2. The CDR3 has 16 residues. With 4 bases clipped from V and 3 bases from J, the junction kept 6 bases outside the gene matches. The germline CDR1 and CDR2 sequences are LNHDA and SQIVND (reference sequence). In nucleotides, the CDR3 is TGTGCCAGTAGTAAAACTAGCGGGTTACACACCGGGGAGCTGTTTTTT. Protein product: CASSKTSGLHTGELFF.

The count of this clonotype is one. The chain joins TRBV20-1 to TRBJ2-7; the match to TRBD2 covers 8 bases. The CDR3 spans 15 residues. The V segment lost 0 bases and the J segment 2 bases; nucleotides outside the gene matches: 6. In germline, CDR1 is DFQATT, CDR2 SNEGSKA (reference sequence). The CDR3 here is CSARDPGGGPYEQYF. The CDR3 nucleotides are TGCAGTGCTAGAGATCCTGGCGGGGGGCCCTACGAGCAGTACTTC.

The sample holds one count of this clonotype. The chain couples TRBV20-1 to TRBJ1-1, with 7 bases lining up with TRBD1. From germline, CDR1 is DFQATT and CDR2 SNEGSKA (reference sequence). J gave up 11 bases and V 3 bases, and 9 bases lay outside the gene matches. The CDR3 is 12 residues long. The CDR3 is CSASRGGEAAFF. In DNA form, the CDR3 reads TGCAGTGCTAGCAGGGGGGGCGAGGCGGCTTTCTTT.

This clonotype was detected only once. The chain joins TRBV7-8 to TRBJ2-5; 7 bases fit TRBD2. The germline V gene encodes CDR1 SGHVS and CDR2 FQNEAQ. J gave up 0 bases and V 4 bases, and 8 bases lay outside the gene matches. The length of the CDR3 is 16 residues. The CDR3 region has the DNA TGTGCCAGCAGCTCCAGGGTAGCGGGCAACCAAGAGACCCAGTACTTC. Translation: CASSSRVAGNQETQYF.

The V call is TRBV15, the J call TRBJ1-2, with D possibly matching TRBD1 (5 bases). With 2 bases removed from V and 10 bases from J, the gap between germline ends came to 17 bases. The V gene's germline CDR1 is LNHNV and CDR2 YYDKDF (reference sequence). This CDR3 contains 14 residues. CDR3 nucleotide sequence: TGTGCCACCAGCAGACCCCCAGCCGACAGTTACTACACCTTC. This sequence encodes CATSRPPADSYYTF.

CDR3 region: CASSYSMAGVSYGYTF. DNA of the CDR3: TGTGCCAGCAGTTACTCGATGGCAGGGGTTAGCTATGGCTACACCTTC. J is TRBJ1-2 and V is TRBV6-5, with D perhaps matching TRBD1 (6 bases). V lost 0 bases and J 4 bases, leaving 15 bases between the germline ends. The CDR3 loop spans 16 amino acids. The germline V gene encodes CDR1 MNHEY and CDR2 SVGAGI.

The CDR3 is CASSFLTGVSVETQYF. The DNA for the CDR3 is TGTGCCAGCAGTTTCCTAACAGGGGTGTCCGTAGAGACCCAGTACTTC. The V and J genes are TRBV27 and TRBJ2-5, with 7 bases lining up with TRBD1. The J segment lost 4 bases and the V segment lost 3 bases, leaving 11 bases of the junction unmatched. Germline values: CDR1 MNHEY, CDR2 SMNVEV (reference sequence). The CDR3 spans 16 residues.

The V call is TRBV5-1, the J call TRBJ2-1, with 7 bases matching TRBD2. This CDR3 is built from 15 residues. Germline lookup yields CDR1 SGHRS and CDR2 YFSETQ. V lost 4 bases and J lost 1; bases outside the gene matches: 5. CDR3 loop: CASSIAGRSYNEQFF. Here the CDR3 DNA reads TGCGCCAGCAGCATAGCGGGTAGATCCTACAATGAGCAGTTCTTC. The full variable domain, completed using reference TRBV5-1 and TRBJ2-1, is KAGVTQTPRYLIKTRGQQVTLSCSPISGHRSVSWYQQTPGQGLQFLFEYFSETQRNKGNFPGRFSGRQFSNSRSEMNVSTLELGDSALYLCASSIAGRSYNEQFFGPGTRLTVL.

This clonotype was detected once. V is TRBV24-1 and J is TRBJ1-1; TRBD1 matches at 8 bases. Germline CDR1 is KGHDR and CDR2 is SFDVKD. Unmatched junction bases numbered 7, after V lost 7 bases and J lost 1 base. There are 15 residues in the CDR3. The DNA for the CDR3 is TGTGCCACCAGCCCAGGGGGCACGGGGAACACTGAAGCTTTCTTT. Residues: CATSPGGTGNTEAFF.

The chain recombines TRBV30 with TRBJ2-2; D unresolved. Trimming took off 0 bases at V and 4 bases at J, with 3 bases between the two ends. Germline V gene lookup returns CDR1 GTSNPN and CDR2 SVGIG (reference sequence). There are 12 residues in the CDR3. Here the CDR3 reads CAWSVPTGELFF. The CDR3, as DNA: TGTGCCTGGAGTGTCCCCACCGGGGAGCTGTTTTTT.

The chain recombines TRBV29-1 with TRBJ2-7, with a possible D match to TRBD1 (6 bases). The CDR3 spans 13 residues. Trimming removed 6 bases from V and 2 bases from J, with 14 bases in between. Looked up from germline, CDR1 is SQVTM and CDR2 is ANQGSEA. CDR3 DNA: TGCAGCGTCCGTGGGGGCGACCCCTACGAGCAGTACTTC. Translation gives CSVRGGDPYEQYF.

This sequence joins TRBV27 and TRBJ1-1; D may be TRBD1 (6 bases). CDR1 and CDR2 (germline): MNHEY, SMNVEV (reference sequence). The CDR3 totals 14 residues. Trimming removed 6 bases from V and 4 bases from J, with 15 bases in between. The CDR3 DNA follows: TGTGCCAGCAGAATAGGGGGGTACGTCACTGAAGCTTTCTTT. Protein sequence: CASRIGGYVTEAFF.

The rearrangement joins TRBV9 to TRBJ2-7; 7 nucleotides agree with TRBD2. The CDR3 runs to 15 residues. The V gene's germline CDR1 is SGDLS and CDR2 YYNGEE. V gave up 0 bases and J gave up 4 bases; unmatched junction bases: 7. CDR3 in DNA: TGTGCCAGCAGCGTAGATCATCGCGGGAGTTACGAGCAGTACTTC. This translates into CASSVDHRGSYEQYF.

The chain has TRBV27 and TRBJ2-7; no clear D. With 3 bases removed from V and 0 bases from J, the gap between germline ends came to 9 bases. This CDR3 comprises 14 residues. Germline CDR1 is MNHEY and CDR2 is SMNVEV (reference sequence). Here the CDR3 reads CASSFGRSSYEQYF. CDR3 nucleotide sequence: TGTGCCAGCAGTTTCGGCAGGAGCTCCTACGAGCAGTACTTC.

This clonotype appeared a few times. CDR3 bases: TGTGCCAGCAGCTTAGAGGGGACGACCGGTCTTGAGCAGTTCTTC. It translates to CASSLEGTTGLEQFF. The V gene is TRBV11-2, the J gene TRBJ2-1; D tentatively fits TRBD1 or TRBD2 (5 bases each). The CDR3 spans 15 residues. CDR1 and CDR2 from the germline V gene are SGHAT and FQNNGV. The V end was cut by 0 bases, the J end by 9 bases, with 15 bases between.

V usage is TRBV7-2 and J usage is TRBJ2-4; a possible D gene is TRBD1 (6 bases). The CDR3 has 17 amino acids. From germline, CDR1 is SGHTA and CDR2 FQGNSA. V was trimmed by 2 bases and J by 2 bases, leaving 16 bases between them. In DNA, the CDR3 is TGTGCCAGCAGCTTAATGGGCAGGGGATCCCCCAAAAACATTCAGTACTTC. Residues: CASSLMGRGSPKNIQYF.

This clonotype was observed a single time. The chain uses TRBV14 and TRBJ1-6, with D perhaps matching TRBD1 (5 bases). With 4 bases removed from V and 7 bases from J, the gap between germline ends came to 17 bases. Germline CDR1 is SGHDN and CDR2 is FVKESK. CDR3 length equals 16 residues. CDR3 in DNA: TGTGCCAGCAGCCGAGGGACTGCCACCCGAAATTCACCCCTCCACTTT. Its protein is CASSRGTATRNSPLHF.

The chain couples TRBV6-1 to TRBJ2-7; no clear D. The length of the CDR3 is 15 residues. The ends were cut back, 4 bases at V and 0 bases at J, with 13 bases in the middle. Germline CDR1 is MNHNS and CDR2 is SASEGT. This chain's CDR3 is CASSVRSRSSYEQYF. The DNA for the CDR3 is TGTGCCAGCAGTGTTAGGTCCAGGAGCTCCTACGAGCAGTACTTC.

CDR3 bases: TGTGCCAGCAGCTCCCGCGTTTGGGACTCGAACTACGAGCAGTACTTC. It translates to CASSSRVWDSNYEQYF. The rearrangement links TRBV7-8 to TRBJ2-7, with D tentatively TRBD2 (6 bases). CDR1 and CDR2 (germline): SGHVS, FQNEAQ. V was trimmed by 4 bases and J by 3 bases, leaving 19 bases between them. CDR3 length: 16 residues.